The 15 T cell receptor beta chains below come from one sample, sequenced in a study of CXCR3-negative and CXCR3-positive naive CD8 T cells. Whole-study results and caveats: Researchers report that CXCR3-positive naive cells carry more hydrophobic TRB CDR3s than CXCR3-negative naive cells.

The TRB cDNA libraries were prepared by 5' RACE with UMI labels. From its re-call of the 5' RACE reads, TCRdb lists each CDR3 protein once, without DNA. Its table lists 130,000 to 150,000 distinct CDR3 sequences. These TCRs are of unknown antigen specificity. Sequenced input: naive CXCR3+ CD8+ T cells from blood. Sample subset: CD45RO-CCR7+CD27+CD95- naive CD8+ T cells expressing CXCR3 (TNR3+). The receptor source for this set is a human donor in good health. Some clones in this sample may be carry-over from other donors' samples.

The genes are TRBV29-1 and TRBJ2-3; TCRdb proposes TRBD2, but this gene call is untestable without DNA. The CDR3 sequence is 15 residues long. In germline, CDR1 is SQVTM, CDR2 ANQGSEA. The CDR3 sequence: CSVEGGQGPPDTQYF.

The CDR3 loop reads CATSTGLAEKLFF. The chain couples TRBV15 to TRBJ1-4. This CDR3 spans 13 amino acids. Per the germline V gene, CDR1 is LNHNV and CDR2 is YYDKDF (reference sequence).

V is TRBV7-9 and J is TRBJ2-7; there is no DNA to check the TCRdb D call of TRBD2. Germline CDR1 is SEHNR and CDR2 is FQNEAQ (reference sequence). The CDR3 is made up of 16 amino acids. CDR3 in amino acids: CASSPPIAGSSHEQYF. Full variable domain (remainder filled in from reference TRBV7-9 and TRBJ2-7): DTGVSQNPRHKITKRGQNVTFRCDPISEHNRLYWYRQTLGQGPEFLTYFQNEAQLEKSRLLSDRFSAERPKGSFSTLEIQRTEQGDSAMYLCASSPPIAGSSHEQYFGPGTRLTVT.

The rearrangement links TRBV29-1 to TRBJ1-2. Germline V CDR1 and CDR2: SQVTM, ANQGSEA. The CDR3 consists of 11 residues. CDR3 loop: CRVDSGYGYTF.

The chain recombines TRBV27 with TRBJ2-7. The CDR3 is 14 amino acids. Germline V CDR1 and CDR2: MNHEY, SMNVEV (reference sequence). The CDR3 loop is CASSSGLKPYEQYF.

The chain joins TRBV4-3 to TRBJ2-7; the D gene TCRdb calls, TRBD1, cannot be checked with no DNA. The CDR3 has 15 amino acids. In germline, CDR1 is LGHNA, CDR2 YSLEER. The CDR3 protein is CASSQAPGQGYEQYF.

The chain recombines TRBV6-4 with TRBJ2-3; TCRdb's D call, TRBD1, is unchecked because there is no DNA. The CDR3 sequence is 15 residues long. Germline V gene lookup returns CDR1 MRHNA and CDR2 SNTAGT. CDR3 in amino acids: CASSDSTGGPDTQYF.

CDR3 residues: CASSYGAGTDTQYF. This rearrangement joins TRBV6-2 or TRBV6-3 to TRBJ2-3; the D call from TCRdb, TRBD1, cannot be confirmed without DNA. CDR3 length: 14 amino acids. The germline V gene encodes CDR1 MNHEY and CDR2 SVGEGT.

The chain uses TRBV7-6 and TRBJ2-1; without DNA, the TCRdb call of TRBD1 cannot be checked. Germline-derived CDR1 and CDR2 are SGHVS and FNYEAQ. The CDR3 is 16 amino acids. CDR3: CASSLGGGGSYNEQFF.

The chain recombines TRBV5-1 with TRBJ1-4; TCRdb designates TRBD1, a call that cannot be tested without DNA. The CDR3 is 16 amino acids. Germline V gene data show CDR1 as SGHRS and CDR2 as YFSETQ. CDR3 loop: CASSTSHGTTNEKLFF.

The V gene is TRBV7-8, the J gene TRBJ2-1; TCRdb's assignment of TRBD1 cannot be checked, as there is no DNA. The CDR3 is 16 amino acids. Germline V CDR1 and CDR2: SGHVS, FQNEAQ. CDR3 region: CASSFHEPGPFGEQFF.

The chain employs TRBV28 and TRBJ2-5; as DNA is missing, the TRBD2 call by TCRdb cannot be tested. The length of the CDR3 is 17 residues. Per germline, CDR1 MDHEN and CDR2 SYDVKM. This CDR3 reads CASSLLLLAGVGETQYF.

The chain recombines TRBV7-9 with TRBJ1-1. Germline V gene data show CDR1 as SEHNR and CDR2 as FQNEAQ (reference sequence). The CDR3 runs to 13 residues. The CDR3 here is CASSFNSDTEAFF.

V and J are TRBV29-1 and TRBJ2-1. Germline values: CDR1 SQVTM, CDR2 ANQGSEA. CDR3 size: 11 residues. CDR3 protein: CSVTTYNEQFF.

CDR3 in amino acids: CASSLGLTAEQFF. This chain connects TRBV7-2 to TRBJ2-1. This CDR3 comprises 13 residues. Germline V gene data show CDR1 as SGHTA and CDR2 as FQGNSA.